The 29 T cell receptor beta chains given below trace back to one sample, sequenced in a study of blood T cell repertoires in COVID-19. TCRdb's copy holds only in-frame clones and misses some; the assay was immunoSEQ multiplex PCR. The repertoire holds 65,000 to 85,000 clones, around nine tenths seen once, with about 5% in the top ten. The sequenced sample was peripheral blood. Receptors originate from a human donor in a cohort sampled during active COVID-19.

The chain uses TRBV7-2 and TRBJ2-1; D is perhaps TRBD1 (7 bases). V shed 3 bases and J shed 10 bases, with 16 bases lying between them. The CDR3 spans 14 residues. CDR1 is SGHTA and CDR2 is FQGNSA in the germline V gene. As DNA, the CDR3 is TGTGCCAGCAGCTTTAACAGGGGCGCGGGGGAGCAGTTCTTC. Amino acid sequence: CASSFNRGAGEQFF.

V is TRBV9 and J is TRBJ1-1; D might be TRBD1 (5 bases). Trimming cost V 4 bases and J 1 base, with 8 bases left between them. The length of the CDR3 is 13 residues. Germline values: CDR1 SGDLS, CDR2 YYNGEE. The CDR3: CASSQGQNTEAFF. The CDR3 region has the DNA TGTGCCAGCAGCCAAGGACAGAACACTGAAGCTTTCTTT. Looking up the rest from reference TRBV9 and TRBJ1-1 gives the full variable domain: DSGVTQTPKHLITATGQRVTLRCSPRSGDLSVYWYQQSLDQGLQFLIQYYNGEERAKGNILERFSAQQFPDLHSELNLSSLELGDSALYFCASSQGQNTEAFFGQGTRLTVV.

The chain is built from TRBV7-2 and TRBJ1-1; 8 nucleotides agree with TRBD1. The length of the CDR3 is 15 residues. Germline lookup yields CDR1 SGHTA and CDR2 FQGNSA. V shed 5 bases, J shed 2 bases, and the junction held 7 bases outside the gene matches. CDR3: CASSIHRGGNTEAFF. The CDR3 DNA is TGTGCCAGCAGCATACACAGGGGGGGTAACACTGAAGCTTTCTTT.

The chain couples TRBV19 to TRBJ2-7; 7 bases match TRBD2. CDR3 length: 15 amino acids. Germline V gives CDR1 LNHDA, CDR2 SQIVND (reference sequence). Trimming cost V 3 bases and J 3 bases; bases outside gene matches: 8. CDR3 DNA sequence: TGTGCCAGTAGTATTGGGTCGGGGGGTAACTACGAGCAGTACTTC. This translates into CASSIGSGGNYEQYF.

CDR3 protein: CASSEQGAWETQYF. The CDR3 region has the DNA TGTGCCAGCAGCGAACAGGGGGCTTGGGAGACCCAGTACTTC. The gene calls are TRBV7-2 and TRBJ2-5, with 9 bases identical to TRBD1. V trimming: 5 bases; J trimming: 5 bases; junction bases outside the gene matches: 6. The length of the CDR3 is 14 residues. CDR1 is SGHTA, CDR2 FQGNSA, per germline.

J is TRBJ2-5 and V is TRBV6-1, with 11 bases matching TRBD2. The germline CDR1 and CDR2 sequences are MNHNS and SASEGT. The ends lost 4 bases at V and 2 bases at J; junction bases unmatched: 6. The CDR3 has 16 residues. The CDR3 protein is CASSAFSGGGQETQYF. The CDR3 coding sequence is TGTGCCAGCAGTGCGTTTAGCGGGGGGGGACAAGAGACCCAGTACTTC.

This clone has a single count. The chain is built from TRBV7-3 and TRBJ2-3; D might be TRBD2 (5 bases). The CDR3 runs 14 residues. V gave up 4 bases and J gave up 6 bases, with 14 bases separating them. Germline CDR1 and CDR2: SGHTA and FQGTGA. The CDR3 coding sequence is TGTGCCAGCAGCTCCGGACTGGGCCTCGATACGCAGTATTTT. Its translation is CASSSGLGLDTQYF.

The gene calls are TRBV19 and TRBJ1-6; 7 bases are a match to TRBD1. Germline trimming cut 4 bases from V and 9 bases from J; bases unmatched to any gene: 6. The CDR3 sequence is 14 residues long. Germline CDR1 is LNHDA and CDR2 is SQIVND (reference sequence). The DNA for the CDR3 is TGTGCCAGTAGTAATGCACAGGGGATTTCACCCCTCCACTTT. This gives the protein CASSNAQGISPLHF.

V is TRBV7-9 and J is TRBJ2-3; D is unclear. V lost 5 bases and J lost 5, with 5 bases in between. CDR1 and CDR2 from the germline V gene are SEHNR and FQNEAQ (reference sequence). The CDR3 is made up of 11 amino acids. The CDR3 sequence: CASSLRDTQYF. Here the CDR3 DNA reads TGTGCCAGCAGCCTACGAGATACGCAGTATTTT.

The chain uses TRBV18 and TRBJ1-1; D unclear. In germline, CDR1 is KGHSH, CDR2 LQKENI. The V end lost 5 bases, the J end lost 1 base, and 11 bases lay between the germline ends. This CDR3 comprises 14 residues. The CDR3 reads CASSYGLPNTEAFF. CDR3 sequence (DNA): TGTGCCAGCTCATACGGACTGCCGAACACTGAAGCTTTCTTT. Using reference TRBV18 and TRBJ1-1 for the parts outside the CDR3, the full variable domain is NAGVMQNPRHLVRRRGQEARLRCSPMKGHSHVYWYRQLPEEGLKFMVYLQKENIIDESGMPKERFSAEFPKEGPSILRIQQVVRGDSAAYFCASSYGLPNTEAFFGQGTRLTVV.

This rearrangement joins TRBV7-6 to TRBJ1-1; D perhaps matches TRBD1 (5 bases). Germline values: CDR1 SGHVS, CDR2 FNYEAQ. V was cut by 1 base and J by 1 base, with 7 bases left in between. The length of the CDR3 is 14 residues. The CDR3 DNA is TGTGCCAGCAGCTTAGGCAGGGCGAACACTGAAGCTTTCTTT. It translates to CASSLGRANTEAFF.

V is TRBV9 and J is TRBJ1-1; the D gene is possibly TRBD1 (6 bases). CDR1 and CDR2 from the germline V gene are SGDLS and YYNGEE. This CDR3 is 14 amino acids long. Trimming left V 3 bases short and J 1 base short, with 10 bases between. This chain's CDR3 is CASSGWDKNTEAFF. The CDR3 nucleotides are TGTGCCAGCAGCGGCTGGGACAAGAACACTGAAGCTTTCTTT. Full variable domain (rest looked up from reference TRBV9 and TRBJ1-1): DSGVTQTPKHLITATGQRVTLRCSPRSGDLSVYWYQQSLDQGLQFLIQYYNGEERAKGNILERFSAQQFPDLHSELNLSSLELGDSALYFCASSGWDKNTEAFFGQGTRLTVV.

CDR3 amino acids: CASSPRRASGGRETQYF. The CDR3 region has the DNA TGTGCCAGCAGCCCGCGGAGGGCTAGCGGGGGGCGAGAGACCCAGTACTTC. The gene calls are TRBV13 and TRBJ2-5; 11 bases are a match to TRBD2. CDR3 size: 17 residues. Germline V gene sequence: CDR1 PRHDT, CDR2 FYEKMQ (reference sequence). V lost 5 bases and J lost 4; bases outside the gene matches: 12. Combining the CDR3 with reference TRBV13 and TRBJ2-5 gives the whole variable domain AAGVIQSPRHLIKEKRETATLKCYPIPRHDTVYWYQQGPGQDPQFLISFYEKMQSDKGSIPDRFSAQQFSDYHSELNMSSLELGDSALYFCASSPRRASGGRETQYFGPGTRLLVL.

The CDR3 DNA reads TGTGCCACAAGAACAGGGGGCTGGGACACCGGGGAGCTGTTTTTT. Translation gives CATRTGGWDTGELFF. The chain links TRBV27 to TRBJ2-2; 9 bases are a match to TRBD1. CDR1 MNHEY and CDR2 SMNVEV come from the germline V gene (reference sequence). This CDR3 is built from 15 residues. Trimming removed 10 bases from V and 3 bases from J; junction bases left unmatched: 9.

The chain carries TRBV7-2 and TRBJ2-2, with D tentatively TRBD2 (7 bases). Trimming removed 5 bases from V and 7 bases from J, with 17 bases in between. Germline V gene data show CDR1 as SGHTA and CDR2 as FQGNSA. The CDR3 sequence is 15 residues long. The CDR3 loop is CASSRRGAGGGELFF. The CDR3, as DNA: TGTGCCAGCAGCCGCCGGGGGGCCGGAGGCGGGGAGCTGTTTTTT.

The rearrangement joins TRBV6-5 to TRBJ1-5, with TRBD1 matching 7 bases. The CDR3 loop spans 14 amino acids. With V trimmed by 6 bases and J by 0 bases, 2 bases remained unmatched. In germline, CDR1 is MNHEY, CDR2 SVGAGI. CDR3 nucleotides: TGTGCCAGCAGAGGGACAGTTAGCAATCAGCCCCAGCATTTT. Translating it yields CASRGTVSNQPQHF.

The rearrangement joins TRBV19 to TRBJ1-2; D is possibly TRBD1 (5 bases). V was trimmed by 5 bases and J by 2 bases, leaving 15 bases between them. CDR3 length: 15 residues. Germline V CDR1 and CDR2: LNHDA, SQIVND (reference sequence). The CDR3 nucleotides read TGTGCCAGTAGTGACGCCAGGGCCGGGAACTATGGCTACACCTTC. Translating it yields CASSDARAGNYGYTF.

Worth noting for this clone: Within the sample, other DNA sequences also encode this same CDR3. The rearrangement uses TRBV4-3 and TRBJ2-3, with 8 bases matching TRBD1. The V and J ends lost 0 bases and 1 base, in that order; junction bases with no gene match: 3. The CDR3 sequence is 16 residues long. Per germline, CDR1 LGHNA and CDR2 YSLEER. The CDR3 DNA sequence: TGCGCCAGCAGCCAAGAAGGGACAGGAGGCACAGATACGCAGTATTTT. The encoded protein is CASSQEGTGGTDTQYF.

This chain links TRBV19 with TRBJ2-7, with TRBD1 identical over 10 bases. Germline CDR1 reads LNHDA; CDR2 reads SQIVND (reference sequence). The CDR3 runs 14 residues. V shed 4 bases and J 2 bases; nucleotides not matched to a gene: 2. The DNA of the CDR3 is TGTGCCAGTAGTACCGGACAGGGGGCCTACGAGCAGTACTTC. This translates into CASSTGQGAYEQYF.

The CDR3 DNA reads TGTGCCAGCAGCAAGACCCGGCGAGCGGGGGCCTCCACAGATACGCAGTATTTT. Amino acid sequence: CASSKTRRAGASTDTQYF. The rearrangement uses TRBV7-9 and TRBJ2-3; TRBD2 matches at 8 bases. The V segment lost 5 bases and the J segment 2 bases; nucleotides outside the gene matches: 15. The V gene's germline CDR1 is SEHNR and CDR2 FQNEAQ (reference sequence). This CDR3 contains 18 residues.

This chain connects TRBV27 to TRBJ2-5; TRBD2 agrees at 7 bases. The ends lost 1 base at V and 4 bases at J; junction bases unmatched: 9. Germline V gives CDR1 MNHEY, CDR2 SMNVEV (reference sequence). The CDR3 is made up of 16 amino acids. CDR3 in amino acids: CASSLLSAGSGETQYF. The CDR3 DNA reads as TGTGCCAGCAGTTTATTATCAGCGGGGTCCGGAGAGACCCAGTACTTC.

The DNA of the CDR3 is TGTGCCAGCAGTCCTCAGACTAGCGGGGGGTACGAGCAGTACTTC. It specifies CASSPQTSGGYEQYF. The V and J genes are TRBV27 and TRBJ2-7, with TRBD2 matching 13 bases. The trim removed 5 bases at V and 4 bases at J, leaving 5 bases unmatched. Looked up from germline, CDR1 is MNHEY and CDR2 is SMNVEV (reference sequence). The CDR3 is made up of 15 amino acids.

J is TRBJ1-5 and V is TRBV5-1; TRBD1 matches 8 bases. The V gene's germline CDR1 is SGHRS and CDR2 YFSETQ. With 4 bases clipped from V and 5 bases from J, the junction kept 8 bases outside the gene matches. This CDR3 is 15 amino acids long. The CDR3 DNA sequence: TGCGCCAGCAGCCCTCAGGGGGCAGGGGATCAGCCCCAGCATTTT. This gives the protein CASSPQGAGDQPQHF.

CDR3 DNA sequence: TGTGCCAGCACTCCGGACAGGGCTAATGAAAAACTGTTTTTT. This sequence encodes CASTPDRANEKLFF. The V call is TRBV6-5, the J call TRBJ1-4; TRBD1 matches at 8 bases. Germline CDR1 and CDR2: MNHEY and SVGAGI. The CDR3 extends over 14 amino acids. V trimming: 7 bases; J trimming: 3 bases; junction bases outside the gene matches: 4.

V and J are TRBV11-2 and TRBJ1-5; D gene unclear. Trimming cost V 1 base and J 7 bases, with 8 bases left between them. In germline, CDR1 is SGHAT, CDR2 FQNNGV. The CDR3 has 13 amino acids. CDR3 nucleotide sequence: TGTGCCAGCAGCTTAGTATCGTCCCAGCCCCAGCATTTT. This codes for CASSLVSSQPQHF.

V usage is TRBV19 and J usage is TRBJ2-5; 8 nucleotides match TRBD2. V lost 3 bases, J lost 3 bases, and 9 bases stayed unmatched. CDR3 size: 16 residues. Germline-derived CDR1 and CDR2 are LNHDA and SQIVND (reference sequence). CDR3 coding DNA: TGTGCCAGTAGTATCCGGGCAGCGGGGGCGGAAGAGACCCAGTACTTC. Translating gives CASSIRAAGAEETQYF.

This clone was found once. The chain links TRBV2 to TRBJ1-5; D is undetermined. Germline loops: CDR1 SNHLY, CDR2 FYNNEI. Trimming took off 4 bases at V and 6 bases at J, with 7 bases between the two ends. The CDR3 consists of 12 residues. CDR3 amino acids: CASSAPVQPQHF. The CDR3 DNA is TGTGCCAGCAGTGCCCCAGTTCAGCCCCAGCATTTT.

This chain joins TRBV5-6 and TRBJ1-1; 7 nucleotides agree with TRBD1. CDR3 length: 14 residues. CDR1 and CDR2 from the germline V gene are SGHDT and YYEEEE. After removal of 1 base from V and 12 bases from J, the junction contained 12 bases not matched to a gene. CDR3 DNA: TGTGCCAGCAGCTTGCGACAGGGAGGTTGGGTTCCTTTCTTT. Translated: CASSLRQGGWVPFF.

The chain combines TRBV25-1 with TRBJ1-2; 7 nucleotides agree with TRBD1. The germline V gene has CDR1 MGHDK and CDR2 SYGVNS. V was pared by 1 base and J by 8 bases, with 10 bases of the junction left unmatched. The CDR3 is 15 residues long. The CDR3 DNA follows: TGTGCCAGCAGTGAATCCGGCAGGGGGTTGAAAGGCTACACCTTC. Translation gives CASSESGRGLKGYTF.